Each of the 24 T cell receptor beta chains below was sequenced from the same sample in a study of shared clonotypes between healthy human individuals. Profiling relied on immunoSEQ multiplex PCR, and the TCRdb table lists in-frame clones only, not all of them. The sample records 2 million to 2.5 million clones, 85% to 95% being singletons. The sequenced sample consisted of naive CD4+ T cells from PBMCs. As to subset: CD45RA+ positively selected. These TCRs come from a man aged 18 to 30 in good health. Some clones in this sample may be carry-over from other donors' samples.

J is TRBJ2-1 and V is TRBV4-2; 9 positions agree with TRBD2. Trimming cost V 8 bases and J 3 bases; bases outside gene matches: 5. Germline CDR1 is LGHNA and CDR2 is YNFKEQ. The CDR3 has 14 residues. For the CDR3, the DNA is TGTGCCAGCCGGGGACTAGCCGGCTACAATGAGCAGTTCTTC. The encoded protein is CASRGLAGYNEQFF.

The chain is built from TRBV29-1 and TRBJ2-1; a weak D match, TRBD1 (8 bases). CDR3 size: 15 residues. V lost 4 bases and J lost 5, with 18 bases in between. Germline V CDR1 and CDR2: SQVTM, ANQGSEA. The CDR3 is CSVGPGGTGHNEQFF. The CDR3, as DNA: TGCAGCGTTGGGCCCGGGGGGACAGGACACAATGAGCAGTTCTTC.

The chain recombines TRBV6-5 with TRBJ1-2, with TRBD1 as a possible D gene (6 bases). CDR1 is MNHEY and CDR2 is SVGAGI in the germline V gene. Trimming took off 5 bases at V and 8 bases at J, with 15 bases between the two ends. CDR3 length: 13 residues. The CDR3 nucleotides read TGTGCCAGCAGTCCACCAGGGGCAGCAGGCTACACCTTC. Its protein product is CASSPPGAAGYTF.

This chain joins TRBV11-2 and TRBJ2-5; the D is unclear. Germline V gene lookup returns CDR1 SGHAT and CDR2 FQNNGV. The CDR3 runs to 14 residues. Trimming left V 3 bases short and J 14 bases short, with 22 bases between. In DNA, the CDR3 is TGTGCCAGCAGCTTCCTCGCCGAGGCCCCCACGAACTACTTC. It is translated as CASSFLAEAPTNYF.

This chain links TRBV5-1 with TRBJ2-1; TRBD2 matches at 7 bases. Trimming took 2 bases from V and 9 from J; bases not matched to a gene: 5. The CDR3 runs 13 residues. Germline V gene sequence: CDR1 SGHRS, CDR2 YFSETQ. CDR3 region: CASSLGEGGEQFF. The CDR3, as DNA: TGCGCCAGCAGCTTAGGGGAGGGAGGTGAGCAGTTCTTC.

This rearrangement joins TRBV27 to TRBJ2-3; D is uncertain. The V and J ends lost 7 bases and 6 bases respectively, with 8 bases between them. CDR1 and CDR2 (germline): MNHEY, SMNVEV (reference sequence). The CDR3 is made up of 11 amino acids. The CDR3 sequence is CASKVMDTQYF. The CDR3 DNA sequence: TGTGCCAGCAAAGTTATGGATACGCAGTATTTT.

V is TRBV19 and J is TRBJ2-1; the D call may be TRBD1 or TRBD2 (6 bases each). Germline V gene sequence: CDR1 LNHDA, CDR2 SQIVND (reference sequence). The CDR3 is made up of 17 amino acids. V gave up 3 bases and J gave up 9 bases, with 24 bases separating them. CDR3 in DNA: TGTGCCAGTAGTATTGAAACAGGGAGGCTATCCTGGGGTGAGCAGTTCTTC. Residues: CASSIETGRLSWGEQFF.

This chain's CDR3 is CASSITFIAGANVLTF. CDR3 DNA sequence: TGTGCCAGTAGTATCACTTTTATCGCTGGGGCCAACGTCCTGACTTTC. This chain uses TRBV19 with TRBJ2-6; no firm D call. V lost 3 bases and J 2 bases, leaving 11 bases between the germline ends. Germline V lookup: CDR1 LNHDA, CDR2 SQIVND (reference sequence). This CDR3 spans 16 amino acids.

CDR3 region: CASSFGPTDTGELFF. CDR3 DNA sequence: TGTGCCAGCAGCTTTGGACCGACGGACACCGGGGAGCTGTTTTTT. This chain uses TRBV7-9 with TRBJ2-2; unclear D gene. Germline-derived CDR1 and CDR2 are SEHNR and FQNEAQ (reference sequence). This CDR3 has 15 residues. V was pared by 3 bases and J by 3 bases, with 11 bases between.

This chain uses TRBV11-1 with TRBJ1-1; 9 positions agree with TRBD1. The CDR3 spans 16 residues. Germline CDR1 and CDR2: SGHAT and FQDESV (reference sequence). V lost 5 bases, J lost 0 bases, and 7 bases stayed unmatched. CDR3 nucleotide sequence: TGTGCCAGCAGCCGAGACAGGGGGTCCATGAACACTGAAGCTTTCTTT. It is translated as CASSRDRGSMNTEAFF.

The CDR3 sequence: CASSITGVGNTEAFF. In DNA, the CDR3 is TGTGCCAGTAGTATAACAGGGGTTGGGAACACTGAAGCTTTCTTT. The chain joins TRBV19 to TRBJ1-1, with TRBD1 matching 7 bases. V shed 2 bases and J 1 base; nucleotides not matched to a gene: 4. The CDR3 totals 15 residues. Germline values: CDR1 LNHDA, CDR2 SQIVND (reference sequence).

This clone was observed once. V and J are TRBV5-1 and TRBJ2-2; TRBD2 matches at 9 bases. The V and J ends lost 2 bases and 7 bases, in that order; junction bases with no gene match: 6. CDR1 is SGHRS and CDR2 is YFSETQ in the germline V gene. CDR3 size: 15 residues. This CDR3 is CASSFLAGDNGELFF. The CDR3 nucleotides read TGCGCCAGCAGCTTCTTAGCGGGGGACAACGGGGAGCTGTTTTTT. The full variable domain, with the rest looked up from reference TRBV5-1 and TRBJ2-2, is KAGVTQTPRYLIKTRGQQVTLSCSPISGHRSVSWYQQTPGQGLQFLFEYFSETQRNKGNFPGRFSGRQFSNSRSEMNVSTLELGDSALYLCASSFLAGDNGELFFGEGSRLTVL.

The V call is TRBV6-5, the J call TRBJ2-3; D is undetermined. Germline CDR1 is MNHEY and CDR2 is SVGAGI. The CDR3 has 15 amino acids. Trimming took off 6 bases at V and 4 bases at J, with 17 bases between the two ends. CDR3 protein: CASSRDGGQSDTQYF. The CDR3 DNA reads TGTGCCAGCAGCCGTGACGGCGGCCAGTCAGATACGCAGTATTTT.

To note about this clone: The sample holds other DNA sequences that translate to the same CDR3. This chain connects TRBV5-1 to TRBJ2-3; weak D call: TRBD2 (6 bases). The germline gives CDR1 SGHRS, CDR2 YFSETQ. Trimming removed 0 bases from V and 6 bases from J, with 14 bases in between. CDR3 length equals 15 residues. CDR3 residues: CASSLVSGPTDTQYF. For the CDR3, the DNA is TGCGCCAGCAGCTTGGTTAGCGGCCCCACGGATACGCAGTATTTT. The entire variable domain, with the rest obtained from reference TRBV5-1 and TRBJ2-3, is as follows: KAGVTQTPRYLIKTRGQQVTLSCSPISGHRSVSWYQQTPGQGLQFLFEYFSETQRNKGNFPGRFSGRQFSNSRSEMNVSTLELGDSALYLCASSLVSGPTDTQYFGPGTRLTVL.

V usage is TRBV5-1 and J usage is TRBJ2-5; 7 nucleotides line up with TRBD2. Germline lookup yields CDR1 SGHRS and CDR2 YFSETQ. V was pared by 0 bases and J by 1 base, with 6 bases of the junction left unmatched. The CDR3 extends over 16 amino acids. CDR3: CASSLAFGGSQETQYF. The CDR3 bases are TGCGCCAGCAGCTTGGCCTTTGGCGGGAGCCAAGAGACCCAGTACTTC. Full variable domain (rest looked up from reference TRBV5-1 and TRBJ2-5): KAGVTQTPRYLIKTRGQQVTLSCSPISGHRSVSWYQQTPGQGLQFLFEYFSETQRNKGNFPGRFSGRQFSNSRSEMNVSTLELGDSALYLCASSLAFGGSQETQYFGPGTRLLVL.

The CDR3 nucleotides are TGTGCCAGCAGTTTATCCTTAGCGGGAGGCGCAGATACGCAGTATTTT. Its protein is CASSLSLAGGADTQYF. The chain combines TRBV27 with TRBJ2-3; TRBD2 matches at 10 bases. CDR1 MNHEY and CDR2 SMNVEV come from the germline V gene (reference sequence). The CDR3 extends over 16 amino acids. V dropped 0 bases and J dropped 4; count of bases not matched to a gene: 4.

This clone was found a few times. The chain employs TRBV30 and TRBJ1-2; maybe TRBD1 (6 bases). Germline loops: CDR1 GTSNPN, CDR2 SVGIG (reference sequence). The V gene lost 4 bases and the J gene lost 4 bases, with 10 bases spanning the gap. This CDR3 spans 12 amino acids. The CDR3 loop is CAWITGLYGYTF. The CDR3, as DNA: TGTGCCTGGATAACAGGGCTCTATGGCTACACCTTC.

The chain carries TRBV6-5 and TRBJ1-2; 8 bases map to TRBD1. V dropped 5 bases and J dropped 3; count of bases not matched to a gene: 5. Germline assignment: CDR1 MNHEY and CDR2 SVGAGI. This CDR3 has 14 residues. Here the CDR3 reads CASSRSGGDYGYTF. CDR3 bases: TGTGCCAGCAGTCGATCAGGGGGCGACTATGGCTACACCTTC.

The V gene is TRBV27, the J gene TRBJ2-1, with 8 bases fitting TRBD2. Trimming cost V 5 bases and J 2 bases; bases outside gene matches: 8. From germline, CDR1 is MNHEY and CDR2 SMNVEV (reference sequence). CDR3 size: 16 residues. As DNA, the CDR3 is TGTGCCAGCAGTGGGGGTCTAGCGGGCCCCTACAATGAGCAGTTCTTC. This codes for CASSGGLAGPYNEQFF.

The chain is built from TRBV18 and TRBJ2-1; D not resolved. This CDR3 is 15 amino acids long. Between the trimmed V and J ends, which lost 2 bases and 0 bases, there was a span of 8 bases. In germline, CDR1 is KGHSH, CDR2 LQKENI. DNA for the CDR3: TGTGCCAGCTCACCAAGTGTGGGCTCCTACAATGAGCAGTTCTTC. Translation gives CASSPSVGSYNEQFF. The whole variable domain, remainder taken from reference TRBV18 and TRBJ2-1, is NAGVMQNPRHLVRRRGQEARLRCSPMKGHSHVYWYRQLPEEGLKFMVYLQKENIIDESGMPKERFSAEFPKEGPSILRIQQVVRGDSAAYFCASSPSVGSYNEQFFGPGTRLTVL.

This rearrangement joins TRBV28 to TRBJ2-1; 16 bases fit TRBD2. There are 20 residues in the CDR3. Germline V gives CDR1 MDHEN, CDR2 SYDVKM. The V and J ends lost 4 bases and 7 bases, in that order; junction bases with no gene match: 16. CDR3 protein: CASSSHPGTSGRATRNEQFF. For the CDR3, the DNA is TGTGCCAGCAGTTCCCATCCCGGGACTAGCGGGAGGGCGACGAGGAATGAGCAGTTCTTC.

The CDR3 DNA follows: TGTGCCAGCAGTTTTGGACAGGGATTCTACGAGCAGTACTTC. Translation gives CASSFGQGFYEQYF. The rearrangement uses TRBV27 and TRBJ2-7, with 8 bases aligning to TRBD1. With 3 bases clipped from V and 3 bases from J, the junction kept 4 bases outside the gene matches. From germline, CDR1 is MNHEY and CDR2 SMNVEV (reference sequence). The CDR3 covers 14 residues.

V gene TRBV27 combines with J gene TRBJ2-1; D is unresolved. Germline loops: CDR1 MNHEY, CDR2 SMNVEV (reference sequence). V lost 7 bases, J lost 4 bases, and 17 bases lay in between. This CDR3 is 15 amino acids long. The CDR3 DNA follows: TGTGCCAGCACCCTTATTGGTACTAATTACAATGAGCAGTTCTTC. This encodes CASTLIGTNYNEQFF.

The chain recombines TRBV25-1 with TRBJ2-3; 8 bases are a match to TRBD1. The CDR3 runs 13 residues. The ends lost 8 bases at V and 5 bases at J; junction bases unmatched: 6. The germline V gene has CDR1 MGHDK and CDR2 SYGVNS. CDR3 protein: CASGGQGIDTQYF. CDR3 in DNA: TGTGCCAGCGGTGGACAGGGCATAGATACGCAGTATTTT.